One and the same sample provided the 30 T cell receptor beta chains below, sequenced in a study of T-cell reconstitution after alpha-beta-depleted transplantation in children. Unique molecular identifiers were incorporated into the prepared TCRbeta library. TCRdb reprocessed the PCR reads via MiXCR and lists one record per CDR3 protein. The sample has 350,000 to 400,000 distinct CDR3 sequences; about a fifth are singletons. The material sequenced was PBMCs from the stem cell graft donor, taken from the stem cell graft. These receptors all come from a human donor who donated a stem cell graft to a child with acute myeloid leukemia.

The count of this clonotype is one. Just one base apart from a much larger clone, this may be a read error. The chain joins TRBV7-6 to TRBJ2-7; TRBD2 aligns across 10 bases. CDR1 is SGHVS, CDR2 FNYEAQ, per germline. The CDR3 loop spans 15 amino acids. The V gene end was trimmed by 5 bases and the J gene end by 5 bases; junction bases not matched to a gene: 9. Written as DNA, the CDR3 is TGTGCCAGCAGCCCAGGGACTAGCGTGTACAACGAGCAGTACTTC. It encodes CASSPGTSVYNEQYF. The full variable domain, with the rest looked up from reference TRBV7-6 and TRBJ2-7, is GAGVSQSPRYKVTKRGQDVALRCDPISGHVSLYWYRQALGQGPEFLTYFNYEAQQDKSGLPNDRFSAERPEGSISTLTIQRTEQRDSAMYRCASSPGTSVYNEQYFGPGTRLTVT.

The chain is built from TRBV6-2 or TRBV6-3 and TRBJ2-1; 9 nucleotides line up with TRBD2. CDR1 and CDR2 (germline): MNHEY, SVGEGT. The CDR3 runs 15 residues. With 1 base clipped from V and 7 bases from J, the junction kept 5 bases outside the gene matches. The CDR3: CASSYFGGRVNEQFF. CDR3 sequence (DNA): TGTGCCAGCAGTTACTTTGGCGGGAGGGTTAATGAGCAGTTCTTC.

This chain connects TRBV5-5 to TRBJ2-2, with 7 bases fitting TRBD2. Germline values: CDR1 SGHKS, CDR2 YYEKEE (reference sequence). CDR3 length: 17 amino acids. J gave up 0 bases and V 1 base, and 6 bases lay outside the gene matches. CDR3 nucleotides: TGTGCCAGCAGCTTGTCGGAAGCGGGACCGAACACCGGGGAGCTGTTTTTT. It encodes CASSLSEAGPNTGELFF.

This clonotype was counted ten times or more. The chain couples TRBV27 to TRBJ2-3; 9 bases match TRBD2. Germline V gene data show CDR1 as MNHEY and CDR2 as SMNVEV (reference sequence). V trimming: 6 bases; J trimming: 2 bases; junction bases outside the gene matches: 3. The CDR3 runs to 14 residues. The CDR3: CASRRLAVTDTQYF. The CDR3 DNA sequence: TGTGCCAGCAGAAGACTAGCGGTCACAGATACGCAGTATTTT.

CDR3 loop: CASSQMTASGANVLTF. CDR3 sequence (DNA): TGTGCCAGCAGCCAAATGACAGCCTCTGGGGCCAACGTCCTGACTTTC. The chain carries TRBV4-2 and TRBJ2-6; weak D call: TRBD1 (5 bases). The CDR3 contains 16 residues. Per the germline V gene, CDR1 is LGHNA and CDR2 is YNFKEQ. Trimming pared 2 bases from V and 0 bases from J, leaving 8 bases between.

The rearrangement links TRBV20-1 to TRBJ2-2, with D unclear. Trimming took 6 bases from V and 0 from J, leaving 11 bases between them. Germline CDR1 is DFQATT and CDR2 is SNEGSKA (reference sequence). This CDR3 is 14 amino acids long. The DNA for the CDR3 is TGCAGTGCAGCCCAACTGTCGAACACCGGGGAGCTGTTTTTT. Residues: CSAAQLSNTGELFF.

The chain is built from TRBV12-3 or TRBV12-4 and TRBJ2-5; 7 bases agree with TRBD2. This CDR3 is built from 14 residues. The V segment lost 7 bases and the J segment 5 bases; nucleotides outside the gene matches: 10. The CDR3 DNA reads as TGTGCCAGCACCTCGACTAGCTTCGGGGAGACCCAGTACTTC. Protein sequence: CASTSTSFGETQYF.

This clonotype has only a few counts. This CDR3 reads CSARGIRGTGELFF. The CDR3 DNA sequence: TGCAGTGCTAGAGGAATCAGGGGGACCGGGGAGCTGTTTTTT. The chain joins TRBV20-1 to TRBJ2-2, with TRBD1 matching 7 bases. This CDR3 comprises 14 residues. V gave up 1 base and J gave up 5 bases; unmatched junction bases: 4. The germline V gene encodes CDR1 DFQATT and CDR2 SNEGSKA (reference sequence).

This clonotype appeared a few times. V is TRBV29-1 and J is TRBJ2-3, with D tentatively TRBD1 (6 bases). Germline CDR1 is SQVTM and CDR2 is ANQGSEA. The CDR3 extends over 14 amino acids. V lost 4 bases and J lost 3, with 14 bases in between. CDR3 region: CSVATRGMTDTQYF. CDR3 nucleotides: TGCAGCGTTGCCACCAGGGGTATGACAGATACGCAGTATTTT.

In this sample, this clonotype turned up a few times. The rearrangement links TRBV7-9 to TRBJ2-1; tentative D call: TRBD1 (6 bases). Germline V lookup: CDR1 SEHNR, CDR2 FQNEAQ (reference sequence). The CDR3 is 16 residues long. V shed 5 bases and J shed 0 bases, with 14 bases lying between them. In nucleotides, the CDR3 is TGTGCCAGCAGCGACCGGGACAAAATCTCCTACAATGAGCAGTTCTTC. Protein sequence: CASSDRDKISYNEQFF.

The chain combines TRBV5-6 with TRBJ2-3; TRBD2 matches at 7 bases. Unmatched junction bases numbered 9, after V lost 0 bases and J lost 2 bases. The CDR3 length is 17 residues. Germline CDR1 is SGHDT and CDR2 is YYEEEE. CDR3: CASSLERGSLSTDTQYF. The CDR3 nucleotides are TGTGCCAGCAGCTTGGAGCGGGGATCTCTTTCCACAGATACGCAGTATTTT.

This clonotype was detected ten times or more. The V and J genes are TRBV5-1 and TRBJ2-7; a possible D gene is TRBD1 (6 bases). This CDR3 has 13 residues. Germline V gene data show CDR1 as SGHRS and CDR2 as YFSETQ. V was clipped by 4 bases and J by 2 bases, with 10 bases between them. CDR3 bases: TGCGCCAGCAGCCCAGGGGATACCTACGAGCAGTACTTC. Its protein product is CASSPGDTYEQYF.

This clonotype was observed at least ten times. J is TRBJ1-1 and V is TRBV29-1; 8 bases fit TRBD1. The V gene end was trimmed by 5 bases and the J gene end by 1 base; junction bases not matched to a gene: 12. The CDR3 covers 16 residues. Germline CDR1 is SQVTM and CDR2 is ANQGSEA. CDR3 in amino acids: CSVHRDRTNRNTEAFF. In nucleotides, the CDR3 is TGCAGCGTTCACCGGGACAGGACTAATCGGAACACTGAAGCTTTCTTT.

This CDR3 is CASRLYQGGLDNEQFF. The CDR3 coding sequence is TGTGCCAGCAGACTCTATCAGGGAGGGCTTGACAATGAGCAGTTCTTC. J is TRBJ2-1 and V is TRBV6-1; 7 bases are a match to TRBD2. V was pared by 6 bases and J by 5 bases, with 13 bases of the junction left unmatched. The CDR3 runs 16 residues. Looked up from germline, CDR1 is MNHNS and CDR2 is SASEGT.

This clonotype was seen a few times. CDR3 region: CASSVELAGPYEQYF. DNA for the CDR3: TGTGCCAGCAGCGTAGAACTAGCGGGACCCTACGAGCAGTACTTC. The chain has TRBV9 and TRBJ2-7; 10 bases match TRBD2. V dropped 0 bases and J dropped 2; count of bases not matched to a gene: 2. This CDR3 contains 15 residues. Per the germline V gene, CDR1 is SGDLS and CDR2 is YYNGEE.

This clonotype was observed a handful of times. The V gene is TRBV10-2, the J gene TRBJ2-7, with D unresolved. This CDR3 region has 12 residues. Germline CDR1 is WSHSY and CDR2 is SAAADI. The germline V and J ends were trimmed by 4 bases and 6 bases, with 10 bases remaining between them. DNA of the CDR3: TGCGCCAGCAGTGGTCCCGGTTCCGAGCAGTACTTC. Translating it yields CASSGPGSEQYF.

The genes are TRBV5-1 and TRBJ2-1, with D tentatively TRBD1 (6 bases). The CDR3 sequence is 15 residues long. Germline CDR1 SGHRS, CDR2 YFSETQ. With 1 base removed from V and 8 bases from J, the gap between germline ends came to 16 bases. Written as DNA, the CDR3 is TGCGCCAGCAGCTTGCCCACTACAGGGAAGGATGAGCAGTTCTTC. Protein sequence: CASSLPTTGKDEQFF.

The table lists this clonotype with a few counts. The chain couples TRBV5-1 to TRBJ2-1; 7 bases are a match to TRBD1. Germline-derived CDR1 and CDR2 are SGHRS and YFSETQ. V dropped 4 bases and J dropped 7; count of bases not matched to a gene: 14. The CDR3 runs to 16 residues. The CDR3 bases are TGCGCCAGCAGCCTAAGTCCGGACAGGATCGCGAATGAGCAGTTCTTC. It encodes CASSLSPDRIANEQFF.

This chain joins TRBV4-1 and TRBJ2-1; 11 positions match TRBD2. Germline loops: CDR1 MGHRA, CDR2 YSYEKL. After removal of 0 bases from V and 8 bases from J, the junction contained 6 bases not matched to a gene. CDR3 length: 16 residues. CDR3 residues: CASSQDLAGGSDEQFF. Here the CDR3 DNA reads TGCGCCAGCAGCCAAGATTTAGCGGGAGGGTCGGATGAGCAGTTCTTC.

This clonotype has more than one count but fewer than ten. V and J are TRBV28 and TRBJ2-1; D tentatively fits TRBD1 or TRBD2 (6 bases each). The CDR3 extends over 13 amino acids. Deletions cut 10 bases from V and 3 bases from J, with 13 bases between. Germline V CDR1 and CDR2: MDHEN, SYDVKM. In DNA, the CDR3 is TGTGCCACCGGAGGGACAAACTACAATGAGCAGTTCTTC. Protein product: CATGGTNYNEQFF.

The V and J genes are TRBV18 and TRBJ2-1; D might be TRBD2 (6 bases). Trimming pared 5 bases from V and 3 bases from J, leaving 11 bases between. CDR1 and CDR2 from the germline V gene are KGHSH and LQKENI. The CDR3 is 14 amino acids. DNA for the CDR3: TGTGCCAGCTCATCAGAGGGAGGCTACAATGAGCAGTTCTTC. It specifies CASSSEGGYNEQFF.

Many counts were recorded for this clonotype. CDR3 bases: TGTGCCAGCAGTCAAACCGGGACAGGCCGTCCCATTCAGTACTTC. It translates to CASSQTGTGRPIQYF. The rearrangement uses TRBV6-1 and TRBJ2-4, with 8 bases identical to TRBD1. CDR3 size: 15 residues. With 5 bases clipped from V and 9 bases from J, the junction kept 12 bases outside the gene matches. CDR1 and CDR2 from the germline V gene are MNHNS and SASEGT.

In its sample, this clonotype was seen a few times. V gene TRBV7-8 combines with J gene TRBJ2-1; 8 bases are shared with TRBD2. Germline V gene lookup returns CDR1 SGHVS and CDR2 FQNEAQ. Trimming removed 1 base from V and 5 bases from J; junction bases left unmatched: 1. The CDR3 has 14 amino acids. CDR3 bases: TGTGCCAGCAGCTTAGAACTAGCGGACAATGAGCAGTTCTTC. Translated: CASSLELADNEQFF.

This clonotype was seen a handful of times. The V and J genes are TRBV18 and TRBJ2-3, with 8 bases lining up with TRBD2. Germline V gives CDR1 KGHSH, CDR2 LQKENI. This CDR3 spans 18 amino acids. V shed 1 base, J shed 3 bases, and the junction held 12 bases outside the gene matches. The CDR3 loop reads CASSPRPSGYQSTDTQYF. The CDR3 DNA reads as TGTGCCAGCTCACCACGCCCTAGCGGGTACCAATCTACAGATACGCAGTATTTT.

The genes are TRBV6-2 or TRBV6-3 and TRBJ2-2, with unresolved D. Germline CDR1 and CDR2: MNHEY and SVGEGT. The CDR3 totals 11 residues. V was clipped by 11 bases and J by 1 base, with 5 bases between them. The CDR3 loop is CALGNTGELFF. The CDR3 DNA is TGTGCCCTCGGGAACACCGGGGAGCTGTTTTTT.

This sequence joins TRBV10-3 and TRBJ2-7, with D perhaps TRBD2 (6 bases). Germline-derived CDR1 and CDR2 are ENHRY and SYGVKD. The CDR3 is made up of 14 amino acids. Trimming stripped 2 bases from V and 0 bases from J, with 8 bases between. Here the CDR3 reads CAISERRVSYEQYF. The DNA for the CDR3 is TGTGCCATCAGTGAGAGGAGGGTCTCCTACGAGCAGTACTTC.

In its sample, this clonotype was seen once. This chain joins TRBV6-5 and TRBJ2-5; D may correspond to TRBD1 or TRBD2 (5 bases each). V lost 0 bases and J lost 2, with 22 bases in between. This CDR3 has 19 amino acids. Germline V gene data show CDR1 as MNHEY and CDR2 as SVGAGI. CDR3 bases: TGTGCCAGCAGTTACTCGATGACGGGAACGGTGGGGGATCAAGAGACCCAGTACTTC. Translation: CASSYSMTGTVGDQETQYF.

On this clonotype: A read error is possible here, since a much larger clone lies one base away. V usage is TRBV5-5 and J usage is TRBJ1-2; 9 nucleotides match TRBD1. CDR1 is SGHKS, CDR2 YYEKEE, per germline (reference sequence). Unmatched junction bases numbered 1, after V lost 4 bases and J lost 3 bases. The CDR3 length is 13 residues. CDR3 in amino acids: CASSRTGDYGYTF. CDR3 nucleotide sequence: TGTGCCAGCAGCCGGACAGGGGACTATGGCTACACCTTC.

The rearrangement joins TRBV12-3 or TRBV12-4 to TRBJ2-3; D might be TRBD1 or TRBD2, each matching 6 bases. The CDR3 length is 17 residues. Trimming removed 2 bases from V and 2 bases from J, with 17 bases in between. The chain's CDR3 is CASSLYGGGTYTDTQYF. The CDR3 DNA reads TGTGCCAGCAGTTTATATGGAGGGGGGACCTACACAGATACGCAGTATTTT.

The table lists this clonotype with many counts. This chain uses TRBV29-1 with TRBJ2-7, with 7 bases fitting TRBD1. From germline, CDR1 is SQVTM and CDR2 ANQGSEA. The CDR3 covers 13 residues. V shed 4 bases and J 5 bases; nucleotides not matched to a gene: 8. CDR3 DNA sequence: TGCAGCGTTGTGCACAGGGGCTATAACGAGCAGTACTTC. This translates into CSVVHRGYNEQYF.